These 21 T cell receptor beta chains were sequenced from one sample in a study of blood T cells in healthy people across ages. Alongside a J-beta primer mix, a sample-barcoded 5' primer served in a second PCR lasting roughly 6 to 11 cycles. MiXCR, run by TCRdb on the 5' RACE reads, gives a single entry per CDR3 protein. This table holds over 1,500,000 distinct CDR3 sequences, roughly 49% found once. The specimen was blood. These receptors all come from a woman in her thirties or forties in good health.

This clonotype was found once. J is TRBJ2-3 and V is TRBV20-1; unclear D gene. CDR1 is DFQATT and CDR2 is SNEGSKA in the germline V gene (reference sequence). The CDR3 has 13 residues. Trimming removed 6 bases from V and 4 bases from J, with 14 bases in between. Written as DNA, the CDR3 is TGCAGTGCCAACGACCGGGCGGCAGATACGCAGTATTTT. Protein sequence: CSANDRAADTQYF.

This clonotype appeared a few times. V and J are TRBV27 and TRBJ2-5, with D tentatively TRBD1 or TRBD2 (5 bases each). Per the germline V gene, CDR1 is MNHEY and CDR2 is SMNVEV (reference sequence). This CDR3 comprises 15 residues. V was clipped by 0 bases and J by 0 bases, with 8 bases between them. In nucleotides, the CDR3 is TGTGCCAGCAGTTTATCCTGGGGGTACCAAGAGACCCAGTACTTC. This codes for CASSLSWGYQETQYF.

V is TRBV9 and J is TRBJ2-1, with D possibly matching TRBD2 (5 bases). Per germline, CDR1 SGDLS and CDR2 YYNGEE. V was cut by 0 bases and J by 4 bases, with 14 bases left in between. The CDR3 spans 16 residues. CDR3 coding DNA: TGTGCCAGCAGCGTAGTAGGGAGCGATCAATACAATGAGCAGTTCTTC. Translating it yields CASSVVGSDQYNEQFF.

On this clonotype: Its ends do not fully match the called genes, so a read error is possible. J is TRBJ2-5 and V is TRBV7-7; unclear D gene. The CDR3 totals 13 residues. From germline, CDR1 is SSHAT and CDR2 FNYEAQ (reference sequence). The CDR3 DNA is TGTGCTAGCAGCCCCCACGAACGTCAGACCCAGTACTTC. It codes for CASSPHERQTQYF.

The chain combines TRBV6-6 with TRBJ2-3; D unclear. This CDR3 is 13 amino acids long. Per the germline V gene, CDR1 is MNHNY and CDR2 is SVGAGI (reference sequence). Trimming took off 7 bases at V and 3 bases at J, with 11 bases between the two ends. This CDR3 reads CASTLSWTDTQYF. The DNA for the CDR3 is TGTGCCAGCACCCTTAGTTGGACAGATACGCAGTATTTT.

The chain links TRBV20-1 to TRBJ2-1; D may be TRBD1 (6 bases). V lost 1 base, J lost 4 bases, and 14 bases lay in between. The CDR3 is 15 residues long. Germline CDR1 DFQATT, CDR2 SNEGSKA (reference sequence). This CDR3 reads CSARGAKGVYNEQFF. CDR3 in DNA: TGCAGTGCTAGAGGTGCCAAGGGGGTTTACAATGAGCAGTTCTTC.

The CDR3 loop is CASSESVGGNRETQYF. CDR3 nucleotide sequence: TGTGCCAGCAGTGAATCGGTAGGGGGGAACAGAGAGACCCAGTACTTC. The chain links TRBV6-1 to TRBJ2-5, with D possibly being TRBD1 or TRBD2 (6 bases each). Germline V lookup: CDR1 MNHNS, CDR2 SASEGT. Deletions cut 2 bases from V and 4 bases from J, with 17 bases between. The CDR3 runs to 16 residues.

Notes on this clonotype: The junction does not match germline at one end; this may be a read error. J is TRBJ2-5 and V is TRBV24-1; 8 positions match TRBD2. Germline V lookup: CDR1 KGHDR, CDR2 SFDVKD. The CDR3 is 15 residues long. The CDR3 coding sequence is TGTGCCGCCAGCTTTAGCGGGGAGGGGACAGAGACCCAGTACTTC. Protein product: CAASFSGEGTETQYF.

This chain links TRBV27 with TRBJ2-1; D possibly corresponds to TRBD1 (6 bases). Germline V gene data show CDR1 as MNHEY and CDR2 as SMNVEV (reference sequence). V shed 6 bases and J shed 13 bases, with 28 bases lying between them. This CDR3 comprises 16 residues. The CDR3 reads CASSPMGAGLQETQFF. CDR3 nucleotides: TGTGCCAGCAGCCCCATGGGGGCGGGTTTACAAGAGACCCAGTTCTTC.

In its sample, this clonotype was seen a few times. This sequence joins TRBV12-3 or TRBV12-4 and TRBJ1-2; D ambiguous. V shed 6 bases and J shed 9 bases, with 11 bases lying between them. This CDR3 is 11 amino acids long. The CDR3 DNA is TGTGCCAGCAGGGTGGGAAAGAGCTACACCTTC. This codes for CASRVGKSYTF.

The chain has TRBV6-2 or TRBV6-3 and TRBJ2-7; 7 bases match TRBD1. CDR3 size: 14 residues. V was pared by 4 bases and J by 5 bases, with 8 bases of the junction left unmatched. Germline V lookup: CDR1 MNHEY, CDR2 SVGEGT. In DNA, the CDR3 is TGTGCCAGCAGTTTTTTGACAGGGTCCAACGAGCAGTACTTC. It translates to CASSFLTGSNEQYF.

V usage is TRBV7-2 and J usage is TRBJ1-5, with 7 bases fitting TRBD1. The CDR3 extends over 13 amino acids. V trimming: 2 bases; J trimming: 8 bases; junction bases outside the gene matches: 3. Per germline, CDR1 SGHTA and CDR2 FQGNSA. The CDR3 reads CASSLNQGEPQHF. The CDR3 DNA is TGTGCCAGCAGCTTAAACCAGGGGGAGCCCCAGCATTTT.

This clonotype was seen a handful of times. The V call is TRBV6-5, the J call TRBJ2-5; TRBD1 aligns across 7 bases. Germline V gene lookup returns CDR1 MNHEY and CDR2 SVGAGI. The CDR3 spans 15 residues. The V gene end was trimmed by 4 bases and the J gene end by 2 bases; junction bases not matched to a gene: 7. In DNA, the CDR3 is TGTGCCAGCAGTTTCTTCGGGACAGTACAAGAGACCCAGTACTTC. It translates to CASSFFGTVQETQYF.

The chain combines TRBV18 with TRBJ2-7; D possibly corresponds to TRBD1 (6 bases). Matching the DNA end better, TRBJ2-4 makes the J call doubtful. Per the germline V gene, CDR1 is KGHSH and CDR2 is LQKENI. The CDR3 runs to 15 residues. The chain's CDR3 is CASSPPGQGKVIQYF. The CDR3 nucleotides are TGTGCCAGCTCACCACCTGGTCAGGGGAAGGTCATTCAGTACTTC.

The chain employs TRBV18 and TRBJ2-3; D gene uncertain. Germline lookup yields CDR1 KGHSH and CDR2 LQKENI. V was cut by 0 bases and J by 4 bases, with 8 bases left in between. The CDR3 totals 14 residues. The CDR3 loop reads CASSPPSGADTQYF. For the CDR3, the DNA is TGTGCCAGCTCACCACCGTCCGGTGCAGATACGCAGTATTTT. Together with reference TRBV18 and TRBJ2-3, the CDR3 gives the full variable domain: NAGVMQNPRHLVRRRGQEARLRCSPMKGHSHVYWYRQLPEEGLKFMVYLQKENIIDESGMPKERFSAEFPKEGPSILRIQQVVRGDSAAYFCASSPPSGADTQYFGPGTRLTVL.

The V and J genes are TRBV7-9 and TRBJ2-5, with D unresolved. The last part of the DNA fits TRBJ2-7 better; the J call may be wrong. From germline, CDR1 is SEHNR and CDR2 FQNEAQ (reference sequence). The CDR3 sequence is 14 residues long. The CDR3 region has the DNA TGTGCCAGCAGCTTAGATCCGGTTCCCCACGAGCAGTACTTC. Its protein product is CASSLDPVPHEQYF.

This clonotype was found a few times. V gene TRBV20-1 combines with J gene TRBJ1-2, with 9 bases identical to TRBD1. The CDR3 consists of 14 residues. The germline V gene has CDR1 DFQATT and CDR2 SNEGSKA (reference sequence). V lost 6 bases and J lost 4; bases outside the gene matches: 9. CDR3 amino acids: CSALDRGPLYGYTF. The CDR3 nucleotides are TGCAGTGCCTTGGACAGGGGTCCCCTCTATGGCTACACCTTC.

This clonotype has just a few counts. The gene calls are TRBV13 and TRBJ2-5, with D possibly being TRBD1 (6 bases). There are 14 residues in the CDR3. The V gene lost 2 bases and the J gene lost 2 bases, with 9 bases spanning the gap. Germline assignment: CDR1 PRHDT and CDR2 FYEKMQ (reference sequence). This CDR3 is CASSLRQEQETQYF. DNA for the CDR3: TGTGCCAGCAGCTTACGACAGGAGCAAGAGACCCAGTACTTC.

As concerns this clonotype: This may be a read error: a much more frequent sequence differs by one nucleotide. V and J are TRBV29-1 and TRBJ2-7; D gene ambiguous. The DNA end lines up better with TRBJ2-5; the J call may be wrong. The CDR3 runs 13 residues. CDR1 and CDR2 from the germline V gene are SQVTM and ANQGSEA. CDR3 in amino acids: CSVPHQAPETQYF. The CDR3 DNA is TGCAGCGTCCCGCACCAAGCCCCGGAGACCCAGTACTTC.

The rearrangement uses TRBV6-5 and TRBJ2-1, with 12 nucleotides matching TRBD1. The J call could be wrong; TRBJ2-7 is a better fit for the DNA end. The CDR3 totals 15 residues. Germline-derived CDR1 and CDR2 are MNHEY and SVGAGI. CDR3 in amino acids: CASSPGQGAYNEQYF. The DNA for the CDR3 is TGTGCCAGCAGTCCGGGACAGGGGGCCTACAATGAGCAGTACTTC.

J is TRBJ2-1 and V is TRBV5-1; a weak D match, TRBD2 (7 bases). Germline CDR1 and CDR2: SGHRS and YFSETQ. The CDR3 runs to 15 residues. V was trimmed by 4 bases and J by 3 bases, leaving 14 bases between them. The CDR3 DNA reads as TGCGCCAGCAGCCAAGGGGGGGGCCACTACAATGAGCAGTTCTTC. Protein: CASSQGGGHYNEQFF. Drawing the rest from reference TRBV5-1 and TRBJ2-1, the complete variable domain is KAGVTQTPRYLIKTRGQQVTLSCSPISGHRSVSWYQQTPGQGLQFLFEYFSETQRNKGNFPGRFSGRQFSNSRSEMNVSTLELGDSALYLCASSQGGGHYNEQFFGPGTRLTVL.